This TCR beta chain was sequenced during a study of T cells in Graves' hyperthyroidism and ophthalmopathy. This clonotype was seen at least ten times. The antigen is undetermined. Diagnostic assessment was based on clinical symptoms, serum thyroxine and TRAb, thyroid ultrasound and orbital computed tomography. Fresh peripheral blood, 10 ml, was the source of the PBMCs. The TCR beta CDR3 regions underwent amplification using RNA transcripts as the source. The TCR CDR3 was amplified in a first-round RT-PCR using the HTBI primer set. TCRdb redid the calling of the multiplex PCR reads with MiXCR, one entry per CDR3 protein. The sample has hundreds of thousands of distinct CDR3 sequences; more than 15% are singletons. Study-wide findings and caveats: Ophthalmopathy was distinguished from stable hyperthyroidism by 13 V-J signatures. Progression to ophthalmopathy was predicted a median of approximately 6.4 months early.

This TCR was recovered from a woman aged 18-30 years with Graves' hyperthyroidism. Sequencing was carried out using blood.

CDR3 in amino acids: CASRKSTYEQYF. The CDR3 nucleotides are TGCGCCAGCAGAAAGAGTACCTACGAGCAGTACTTC. The gene calls are TRBV5-1 and TRBJ2-7; D ambiguous. The V end lost 5 bases, the J end lost 2 bases, and 8 bases lay between the germline ends. The CDR3 length is 12 residues. Germline V gene lookup returns CDR1 SGHRS and CDR2 YFSETQ.